This T cell receptor (beta chain) was captured by sequencing in a study of cytomegalovirus exposure and HLA in healthy donors. Trimming took off 5 bases at V and 5 bases at J, with 18 bases between the two ends. CDR3 length: 16 amino acids. Looked up from germline, CDR1 is LNHDA and CDR2 is SQIVND (reference sequence). 60 Vbeta and 13 Jbeta primers were used in PCR. Assay: immunoSEQ multiplex PCR; the TCRdb copy retains only in-frame clones and omits some. The data contain about 160,000 clones, 75% to 80% of them singletons. Sequenced sample: PBMCs. This receptor was taken from a woman aged 50 to 60 in good health and CMV-seropositive. The chain carries TRBV19 and TRBJ2-2; tentative D call: TRBD2 (5 bases). The DNA of the CDR3 is TGTGCCAGTAGTCCGCGGCCCGGGGTTCGGACCGGGGAGCTGTTTTTT. This translates into CASSPRPGVRTGELFF. Based on the CDR3 plus reference TRBV19 and TRBJ2-2, the full variable domain is DGGITQSPKYLFRKEGQNVTLSCEQNLNHDAMYWYRQDPGQGLRLIYYSQIVNDFQKGDIAEGYSVSREKKESFPLTVTSAQKNPTAFYLCASSPRPGVRTGELFFGEGSRLTVL.